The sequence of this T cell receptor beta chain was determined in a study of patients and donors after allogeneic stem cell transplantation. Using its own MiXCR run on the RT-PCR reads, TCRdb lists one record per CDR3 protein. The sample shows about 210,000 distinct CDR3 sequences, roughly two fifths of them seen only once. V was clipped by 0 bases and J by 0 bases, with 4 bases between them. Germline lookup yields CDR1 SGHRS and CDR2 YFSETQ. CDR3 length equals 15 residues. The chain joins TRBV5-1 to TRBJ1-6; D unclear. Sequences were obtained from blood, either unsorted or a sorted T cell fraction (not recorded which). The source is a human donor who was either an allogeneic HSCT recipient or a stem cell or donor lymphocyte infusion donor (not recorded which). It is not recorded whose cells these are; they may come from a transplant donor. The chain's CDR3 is CASSLEYSYNSPLHF. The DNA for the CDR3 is TGCGCCAGCAGCTTGGAATACTCCTATAATTCACCCCTCCACTTT.